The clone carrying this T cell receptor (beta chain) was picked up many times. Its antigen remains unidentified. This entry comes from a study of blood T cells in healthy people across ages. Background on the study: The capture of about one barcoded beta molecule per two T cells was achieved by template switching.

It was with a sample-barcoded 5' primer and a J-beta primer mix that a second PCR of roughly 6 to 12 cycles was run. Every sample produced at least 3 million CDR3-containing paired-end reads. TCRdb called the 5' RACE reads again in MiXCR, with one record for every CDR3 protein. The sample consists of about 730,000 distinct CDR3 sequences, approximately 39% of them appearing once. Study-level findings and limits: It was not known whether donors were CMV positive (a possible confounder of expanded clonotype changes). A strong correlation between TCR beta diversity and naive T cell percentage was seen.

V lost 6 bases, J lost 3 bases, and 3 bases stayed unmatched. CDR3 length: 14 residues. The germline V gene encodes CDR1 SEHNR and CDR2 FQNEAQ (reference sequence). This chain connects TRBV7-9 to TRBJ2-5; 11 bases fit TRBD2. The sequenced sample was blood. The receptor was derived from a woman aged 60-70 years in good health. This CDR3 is CASRPGLAEETQYF. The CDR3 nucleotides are TGTGCCAGCAGACCGGGACTAGCGGAAGAGACCCAGTACTTC.